These 4 T cell receptor beta chains were sequenced from one sample in a study of T cell clonality in common variable immunodeficiency (dated by TCRdb to the mid-2010s). Receptor libraries were prepared by the immunoSEQ multiplex PCR assay. The source is immuneACCESS, and TCRdb retained only in-frame sequences with V and J called. Part of the clones is not carried over; for the studies checked, unresolved V genes explain less than half of this, and the remainder is unexplained. The sample features about 37,000 clones, and none is a singleton. The ten largest clones take up 0.95% of the sample. Source material: peripheral blood mononuclear cells. The origin of the receptors is a person aged 18 to 75 in good health.

The table lists this clone with a few counts. Read coverage stops 3 residues before the CDR3 terminus; the germline J gene supplies the remainder. The chain uses TRBV7-9 and TRBJ2-1; 8 bases are a match to TRBD2. Trimming cost V 9 bases and J 7 bases; bases outside gene matches: 8. The V gene's germline CDR1 is SEHNR and CDR2 FQNEAQ (reference sequence). This CDR3 region has 13 residues. Here the CDR3 reads CASRPAGVNEQFF. CDR3 DNA (partial): TGTGCCAGTAGGCCAGCGGGGGTGAATGAG.

This clone has at least ten counts. The missing CDR3 end, 3 residues past where the read stops, is filled in from the germline J gene. This chain links TRBV27 with TRBJ2-3; 9 bases agree with TRBD2. Germline V gene sequence: CDR1 MNHEY, CDR2 SMNVEV (reference sequence). With V trimmed by 6 bases and J by 2 bases, 6 bases remained unmatched. The CDR3 runs 15 residues. CDR3 bases read: TGTGCCAGCAGGAAGGGACTAGCCTTCACAGATACG. Translated, it gives CASRKGLAFTDT. The entire CDR3 reads CASRKGLAFTDTQYF.

Sample share makes this clone medium-sized (0.01 to 0.1%). The junction differs from germline at one of its ends, possibly a read error. The read finishes 3 residues shy of the CDR3 end, and the germline J gene is used to complete it. This chain links TRBV6-4 with TRBJ1-4, with unresolved D. This CDR3 comprises 17 residues. Looked up from germline, CDR1 is MRHNA and CDR2 is SNTAGT. The CDR3 protein is CASTDSPYQRINEKLFF. CDR3 DNA, as far as it was read: TGTGCCAGCACTGACTCTCCTTACCAGAGAATTAATGAAAAA.

This clone was recorded many times. The read finishes 3 residues shy of the CDR3 end, and the germline J gene is used to complete it. The V and J genes are TRBV28 and TRBJ1-2; D is perhaps TRBD1 (5 bases). This CDR3 is 15 amino acids long. Germline V gene lookup returns CDR1 MDHEN and CDR2 SYDVKM. Deletions cut 7 bases from V and 5 bases from J, with 20 bases between. The DNA read from the CDR3 is TGTGCCAGCAAGTCTCCAGGGCCCGACCTATATGGC. Amino acids: CASKSPGPDLYG. In full, the CDR3 reads CASKSPGPDLYGYTF.